This T cell receptor beta chain was observed in a study of monozygotic twins with inflammatory bowel disease (dated by TCRdb to between 2018 and 2020). Background for the entire study: A total of some 30 monozygotic twin pairs were included in the full study, comprising nine German pairs (four IBD-concordant, five IBD-discordant) and 19 IBD-discordant Danish pairs. Disease-associated traits were sought mainly through comparisons between IBD patients and their genetically identical healthy co-twins within discordant pairs. Each individual had, on average, about 151 000 unique TCRalpha sequences and 181 000 unique TCRbeta sequences available for analysis.

Libraries were prepared through 5' RACE. Each TCR library was prepared from around 3,400 ng of total RNA. For each sample, cDNA synthesis was carried out in eight separate reactions using SMARTScribe reverse transcriptase. During cDNA synthesis, template switching introduced unique molecular identifiers that contained a 6-nucleotide sample barcode. Amplification of TCRalpha and TCRbeta cDNA involved two nested PCRs of around 16 and 10 cycles, and each PCR was followed by bead purification. Before amplification, the cDNA was both treated with uracil DNA-glycosylase and purified with the QIAquick PCR purification kit. The second PCR added Illumina TruSeq-compatible adapters along with sample-specific barcodes. Library quality and concentration were checked on TapeStation and Qubit, and libraries were pooled at about 5 ng each. The pooled libraries were sequenced with 2 x 100 bp reads and custom sequencing primers on an Illumina HiSeq2500 single-index Rapid Run. In the source study's methods: MiGEC version 1.2.6 was used for UMI-based consensus assembly, which corrected PCR and sequencing errors. V(D)J alignment, clonotype assembly and CDR3 extraction were performed with MiXCR version 2.1.1. Normalisation of gene usage, clonotype sharing and MAIT/NKT TCR abundance was achieved by analysing the top 1000, 10 000 and 20 000 clonotypes per sample. Diversity was computed as the inverse Simpson index with the vegan R package after downsampling to 27 000 UMIs. Paired Mann-Whitney U tests were applied to discordant twin pairs, with Benjamini-Hochberg correction for multiple testing. TCRdb reprocessed the raw reads; every CDR3 protein sequence is a single record, and DNA is not supplied. In this record, the V and J calls reflect TCRdb's handling and not the investigators' own analysis. The sample table gives some 450,000 distinct CDR3 sequences. Approximately 2.4% of the sample is taken by the ten largest.

From each donor, a roughly 2.5 ml peripheral blood sample was collected into PAXgene tubes and stored at -80 degrees C. Without any T cell sorting, total RNA was extracted from whole blood using the PAXgene blood miRNA kit on an automated QIAcube. Peripheral blood from monozygotic twin pairs concordant or discordant for inflammatory bowel disease was subjected to deep TCRalpha and TCRbeta repertoire profiling with unique molecular barcoding. Smoking habits were recorded for all twin pairs, with individuals classified as current, former or never smokers. According to the germline V gene, CDR1 reads SGHRS and CDR2 reads YFSETQ. The CDR3 measures 13 amino acids from cysteine to phenylalanine. No DNA accompanies this entry. What the work shows at the level of the full study, not this receptor alone: The results gave no support for a single strong signal or clonotype linked to IBD. Concordant and discordant twins showed no difference in repertoire similarity, possibly because of limited statistical power. IBD patients shared fewer clonotypes with other individuals than healthy twins did, most markedly in patients showing signs of disease activity. Measured by the inverse Simpson index, TCRbeta repertoire diversity was lower in IBD patients than in their healthy co-twins. The analysis was unable to tell apart different T cell subtypes. Because patients received different immunosuppressive treatments, the repertoires may have picked up extra background noise and variability between individuals.

Notes on this clonotype: No antigen is known for it.

The origin of this receptor is a human donor with ulcerative colitis or Crohn's disease, or a healthy co-twin of an affected twin (not recorded which). The sequence is built from TRBV5-1 and TRBJ2-1; TCRdb reports TRBD1, a call that lacks DNA to check it against. Sample: blood. The CDR3 here reads CASSLTGYNEQFF.